This T cell receptor (beta chain) is from a study of blood T cell repertoires in COVID-19. The overall study: Specimens from acute and convalescent COVID-19 originated in the United States, Italy and Spain. PBMCs, B-cell-depleted T cells, or T cells provided the cDNA or gDNA that made up the material.

Seattle's cohort entered during active infection and was followed longitudinally. Per germline, CDR1 SGDLS and CDR2 YYNGEE. The CDR3 has 15 residues. J gave up 2 bases and V 5 bases, and 2 bases lay outside the gene matches. In the authors' methods: How many nucleated cells were present was estimated from reference gene primer amplification. Data came from immunoSEQ multiplex PCR; TCRdb stores just in-frame clones and leaves some out. From that table come the V and J calls and clone size; the DNA was used to work out D and trimming. Here the sample spans just over 250,000 clones, about 87% being singletons.

The chain employs TRBV9 and TRBJ2-5; 14 bases map to TRBD2. The sequencing input was peripheral blood. The clonotype originates from a woman in her sixties or seventies with COVID-19, enrolled during active disease. The CDR3 nucleotides read TGTGCCAGCAGTGGGACTAGCGGGAGTCAAGAGACCCAGTACTTC. Its protein is CASSGTSGSQETQYF.